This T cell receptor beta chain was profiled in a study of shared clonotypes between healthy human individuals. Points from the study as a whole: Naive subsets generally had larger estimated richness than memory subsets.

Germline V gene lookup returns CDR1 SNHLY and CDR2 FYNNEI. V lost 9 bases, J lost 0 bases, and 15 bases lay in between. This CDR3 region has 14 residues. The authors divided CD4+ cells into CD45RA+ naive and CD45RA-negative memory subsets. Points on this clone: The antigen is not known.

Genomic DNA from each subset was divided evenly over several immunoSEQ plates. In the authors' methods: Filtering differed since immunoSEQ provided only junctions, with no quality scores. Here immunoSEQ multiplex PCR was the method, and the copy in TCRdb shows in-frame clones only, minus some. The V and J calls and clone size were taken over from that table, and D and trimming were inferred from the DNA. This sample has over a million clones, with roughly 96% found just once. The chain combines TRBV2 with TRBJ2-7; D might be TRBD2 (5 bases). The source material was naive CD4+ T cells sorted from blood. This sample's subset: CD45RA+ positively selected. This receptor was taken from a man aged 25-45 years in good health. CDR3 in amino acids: CASKQAVSSYEQYF. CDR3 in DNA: TGTGCCAGTAAACAAGCGGTAAGCTCCTACGAGCAGTACTTC.